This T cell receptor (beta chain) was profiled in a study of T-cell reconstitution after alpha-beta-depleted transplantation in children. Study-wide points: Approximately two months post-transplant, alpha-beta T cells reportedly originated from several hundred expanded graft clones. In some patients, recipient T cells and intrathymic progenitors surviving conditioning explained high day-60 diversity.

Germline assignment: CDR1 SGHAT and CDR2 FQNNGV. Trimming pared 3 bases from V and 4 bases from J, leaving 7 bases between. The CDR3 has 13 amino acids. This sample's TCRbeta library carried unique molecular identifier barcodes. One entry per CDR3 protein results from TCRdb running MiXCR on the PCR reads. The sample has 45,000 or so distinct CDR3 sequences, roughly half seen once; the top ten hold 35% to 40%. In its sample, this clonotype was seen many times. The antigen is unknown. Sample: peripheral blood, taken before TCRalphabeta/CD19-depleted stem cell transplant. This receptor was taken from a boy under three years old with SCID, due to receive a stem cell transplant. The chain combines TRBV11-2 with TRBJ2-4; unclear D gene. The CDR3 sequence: CASSLVGKNIQYF. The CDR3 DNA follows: TGTGCCAGCAGCTTGGTGGGGAAAAACATTCAGTACTTC.